Listed here are 2 T cell receptor beta chains from one sample, sequenced in a study of cytomegalovirus exposure and HLA in healthy donors. Researchers ran the PCR with 60 Vbeta and 13 Jbeta primers. Libraries were prepared by immunoSEQ multiplex PCR; TCRdb keeps only in-frame clonotypes and omits some of them. The repertoire holds about 88,000 clones, with about 87% as singletons. The sample comprised PBMCs. The receptors were sampled from a man between 18 and 29 years old in good health and CMV-seronegative.

This chain connects TRBV28 to TRBJ2-7; 9 positions agree with TRBD1. The J segment lost 4 bases and the V segment lost 6 bases, leaving 7 bases of the junction unmatched. The CDR3 loop spans 14 amino acids. Germline V CDR1 and CDR2: MDHEN, SYDVKM. CDR3 sequence: CASRMPGQGYEQYF. In nucleotides, the CDR3 is TGTGCCAGCAGGATGCCGGGACAGGGATACGAGCAGTACTTC.

The J gene is TRBJ2-1, the V gene TRBV5-8; 8 positions agree with TRBD2. Germline trimming cut 2 bases from V and 3 bases from J; bases unmatched to any gene: 7. Germline CDR1 reads SGHTS; CDR2 reads YDEGEE. The CDR3 runs to 16 residues. CDR3 nucleotides: TGTGCCAGCAGCTTTCGACTAGCGCCTAGCTACAATGAGCAGTTCTTC. The encoded protein is CASSFRLAPSYNEQFF.